Below, 10 T cell receptor beta chains from the same sample are listed, as sequenced in a study of blood T cell repertoires in COVID-19. Generated by immunoSEQ multiplex PCR, the TCRdb table keeps only in-frame clones and is missing some. The table includes about 260,000 clones, 87% detected once. The sequenced material came from peripheral blood. The receptors originated from a woman in her thirties or forties who had recovered from COVID-19.

CDR3 region: CASTRMSDQPQHF. The DNA for the CDR3 is TGTGCCAGCACTAGGATGAGTGATCAGCCCCAGCATTTT. The chain couples TRBV27 to TRBJ1-5; D is unclear. V was shortened by 7 bases and J by 5 bases, with 12 bases between the two germline ends. Germline assignment: CDR1 MNHEY and CDR2 SMNVEV (reference sequence). CDR3 length: 13 amino acids.

The CDR3 region is CASSEPTSGGFEQFF. As DNA, the CDR3 is TGTGCCAGCAGCGAACCGACTAGCGGGGGTTTTGAGCAGTTCTTC. The chain is built from TRBV5-4 and TRBJ2-1, with 12 bases matching TRBD2. The CDR3 is 15 amino acids. CDR1 is SGHNT and CDR2 is YYREEE in the germline V gene (reference sequence). The J segment lost 9 bases and the V segment lost 4 bases, leaving 8 bases of the junction unmatched.

This clone was found many times. The rearrangement joins TRBV19 to TRBJ1-2; TRBD1 matches 8 bases. CDR3 length equals 13 residues. CDR1 and CDR2 (germline): LNHDA, SQIVND (reference sequence). V shed 4 bases and J 8 bases; nucleotides not matched to a gene: 6. The CDR3, as DNA: TGTGCCAGTAGTACCTTGGACAGGGACGGCTACACCTTC. Translated, it gives CASSTLDRDGYTF. The full variable domain, completed using reference TRBV19 and TRBJ1-2, is DGGITQSPKYLFRKEGQNVTLSCEQNLNHDAMYWYRQDPGQGLRLIYYSQIVNDFQKGDIAEGYSVSREKKESFPLTVTSAQKNPTAFYLCASSTLDRDGYTFGSGTRLTVV.

This chain connects TRBV14 to TRBJ1-1; 8 bases align to TRBD1. V trimming: 4 bases; J trimming: 1 base; junction bases outside the gene matches: 11. This CDR3 is built from 17 residues. CDR1 and CDR2 (germline): SGHDN, FVKESK. The CDR3 reads CASSRNREDRANTEAFF. The CDR3 nucleotides read TGTGCCAGCAGCCGGAACAGGGAGGACAGGGCGAACACTGAAGCTTTCTTT.

The V and J genes are TRBV5-1 and TRBJ2-7; 7 bases agree with TRBD1. V trimming: 4 bases; J trimming: 2 bases; junction bases outside the gene matches: 3. The germline V gene encodes CDR1 SGHRS and CDR2 YFSETQ. This CDR3 is built from 13 residues. CDR3 sequence reads: CASSVTGPYEQYF. The DNA of the CDR3 is TGCGCCAGCAGCGTGACAGGGCCCTACGAGCAGTACTTC.

The chain links TRBV5-5 to TRBJ2-7; D is possibly TRBD2 (5 bases). The CDR3 covers 14 residues. CDR1 and CDR2 (germline): SGHKS, YYEKEE (reference sequence). Trimming took off 5 bases at V and 3 bases at J, with 15 bases between the two ends. This chain's CDR3 is CASRPFSGYYEQYF. DNA of the CDR3: TGTGCCAGCAGGCCCTTCTCGGGGTACTACGAGCAGTACTTC.

This rearrangement joins TRBV15 to TRBJ1-3; 9 bases match TRBD1. The CDR3 spans 15 residues. After removal of 3 bases from V and 3 bases from J, the junction contained 3 bases not matched to a gene. Germline V gene sequence: CDR1 LNHNV, CDR2 YYDKDF (reference sequence). CDR3 sequence (DNA): TGTGCCACCAGCAGGGACAGGGGCAGTGGAAACACCATATATTTT. Protein: CATSRDRGSGNTIYF.

This chain uses TRBV4-3 with TRBJ2-7; 11 bases are a match to TRBD1. Looked up from germline, CDR1 is LGHNA and CDR2 is YSLEER. Losses at the gene ends were 4 bases for V and 7 bases for J; bases not matched to a gene: 12. The CDR3 consists of 16 residues. As DNA, the CDR3 is TGCGCCAGCAGCCGCCAGGACAGGGGGCATTCTACGGAGCAGTACTTC. It codes for CASSRQDRGHSTEQYF.

This chain connects TRBV10-3 to TRBJ2-5; 11 nucleotides line up with TRBD1. J lost 2 bases, V lost 6 bases, and 5 bases had no gene match. This CDR3 region has 15 residues. Germline values: CDR1 ENHRY, CDR2 SYGVKD. The CDR3 loop reads CAISRDRGLQETQYF. The CDR3 bases are TGTGCCATCAGCCGGGACAGGGGGTTACAAGAGACCCAGTACTTC.

The J gene is TRBJ2-1, the V gene TRBV4-3; the D is unclear. The CDR3 is made up of 13 amino acids. CDR1 and CDR2 (germline): LGHNA, YSLEER. Between the trimmed V and J ends, which lost 0 bases and 9 bases, there was a span of 9 bases. CDR3: CASSQEGSLEQFF. The CDR3 nucleotides are TGCGCCAGCAGCCAAGAGGGCTCTCTTGAGCAGTTCTTC.